The sequence of this T cell receptor (beta chain) was determined in a study of T cell responses to AZD1222 COVID-19 vaccine. CDR1 SNHLY and CDR2 FYNNEI come from the germline V gene. There are 14 residues in the CDR3. V shed 7 bases and J shed 4 bases, with 16 bases lying between them. Only in-frame clones appear in the TCRdb table, and some are missing; sequencing was by immunoSEQ multiplex PCR. The repertoire holds more than 150,000 clones, around 92% seen once, with 8.5% to 12% in the top ten. V is TRBV2 and J is TRBJ1-1; a possible D gene is TRBD1 (6 bases). The receptor comes from an adult in good health. The sample consisted of peripheral blood, taken on day 0 of AZD1222 vaccination. In DNA, the CDR3 is TGTGCCAGCAAAGCCCGGGGGGGGCCCACTGAAGCTTTCTTT. As protein: CASKARGGPTEAFF.